The 27 T cell receptor beta chains presented below share a single source sample, sequenced in a study of blood T cell repertoires in COVID-19 (TCRdb year 2020). The library was made by the immunoSEQ multiplex PCR assay. TCRdb obtained this table from immuneACCESS and retained in-frame rearrangements with V and J assigned. These tables miss some clones; where compared with another copy, unresolved V genes account for less than half of the shortfall, and the remainder is unexplained. Recorded for this sample are more than 200,000 clones; around 80% of them occurred a single time. The ten most abundant clones make up 4.3% of the sample. The sample comprised PBMCs or T cells enriched from blood (not recorded which). These receptors were taken from a young man with acute COVID-19.

CDR3 loop: CASTSGGTEAFF. The CDR3 bases are TGTGCCAGTACGTCTGGGGGGACTGAAGCTTTCTTT. The chain combines TRBV6-6 with TRBJ1-1; D might be TRBD1 (5 bases). CDR3 length equals 12 residues. Trimming stripped 9 bases from V and 5 bases from J, with 13 bases between. Germline V gene sequence: CDR1 MNHNY, CDR2 SVGAGI (reference sequence).

The gene calls are TRBV5-1 and TRBJ2-5; 9 bases line up with TRBD2. Germline V lookup: CDR1 SGHRS, CDR2 YFSETQ. This CDR3 region has 13 residues. The V gene end was trimmed by 6 bases and the J gene end by 5 bases; junction bases not matched to a gene: 5. The chain's CDR3 is CASNLAGRETQYF. The DNA for the CDR3 is TGCGCCAGCAATCTAGCGGGGAGGGAGACCCAGTACTTC.

As to this clone: The same CDR3 arises from other DNA sequences in this sample as well. J is TRBJ2-7 and V is TRBV5-1; perhaps TRBD1 as D (6 bases). Germline CDR1 and CDR2: SGHRS and YFSETQ. CDR3 length: 14 amino acids. The V gene lost 0 bases and the J gene lost 6 bases, with 13 bases spanning the gap. The CDR3 DNA reads TGCGCCAGCAGCTTGGTACAGGGCGGCGGCGAGCAGTACTTC. It specifies CASSLVQGGGEQYF.

The chain combines TRBV7-9 with TRBJ2-7, with a tentative D call TRBD1 (5 bases). The germline V gene encodes CDR1 SEHNR and CDR2 FQNEAQ (reference sequence). This CDR3 is 14 amino acids long. Trimming left V 2 bases short and J 2 bases short, with 10 bases between. CDR3 nucleotide sequence: TGTGCCAGCAGCTTAAGGGCAGGGACCTACGAGCAGTACTTC. This codes for CASSLRAGTYEQYF.

This chain joins TRBV27 and TRBJ2-5, with 14 bases matching TRBD2. The CDR3 sequence is 15 residues long. J lost 4 bases, V lost 6 bases, and 4 bases had no gene match. Germline V gene sequence: CDR1 MNHEY, CDR2 SMNVEV (reference sequence). For the CDR3, the DNA is TGTGCCAGCAGCCTAGGGACTAGCGGGGGAGAGACCCAGTACTTC. Amino acid sequence: CASSLGTSGGETQYF.

The V call is TRBV5-5, the J call TRBJ1-6; perhaps TRBD1 as D (5 bases). The length of the CDR3 is 16 residues. Trimming shortened V by 0 bases and J by 7 bases, and 14 bases separated the two germline ends. The V gene's germline CDR1 is SGHKS and CDR2 YYEKEE (reference sequence). The CDR3 region has the DNA TGTGCCAGCAGCTTGGTTGCAGGGAGGCCCAATTCACCCCTCCACTTT. It yields the protein CASSLVAGRPNSPLHF.

A few counts support this clone. The chain is built from TRBV7-9 and TRBJ1-6; 8 bases are shared with TRBD1. Germline assignment: CDR1 SEHNR and CDR2 FQNEAQ (reference sequence). The CDR3 sequence is 16 residues long. V shed 2 bases, J shed 8 bases, and the junction held 8 bases outside the gene matches. In DNA, the CDR3 is TGTGCCAGCAGCTTAACCCTTACAGGGGGGGATTCACCCCTCCACTTT. Its protein is CASSLTLTGGDSPLHF.

This chain uses TRBV5-1 with TRBJ1-5, with D unclear. The V end lost 3 bases, the J end lost 7 bases, and 11 bases lay between the germline ends. Germline V gene sequence: CDR1 SGHRS, CDR2 YFSETQ. CDR3 length equals 13 residues. CDR3 nucleotide sequence: TGCGCCAGCAGCTGGGAGGGAAAGCAGCCCCAGCATTTT. Amino acid sequence: CASSWEGKQPQHF.

The CDR3 here is CASSLVQSEQYF. The CDR3 region has the DNA TGCGCCAGCAGCTTGGTTCAGTCCGAGCAGTACTTC. The chain has TRBV5-1 and TRBJ2-7; D is uncertain. The V end lost 0 bases, the J end lost 6 bases, and 7 bases lay between the germline ends. Germline CDR1 and CDR2: SGHRS and YFSETQ. The CDR3 sequence is 12 residues long.

This rearrangement joins TRBV18 to TRBJ2-1; 7 nucleotides match TRBD2. There are 17 residues in the CDR3. Germline trimming cut 6 bases from V and 1 base from J; bases unmatched to any gene: 12. Germline CDR1 and CDR2: KGHSH and LQKENI. The chain's CDR3 is CASSPKGGAGSYNEQFF. The CDR3 DNA sequence: TGTGCCAGCTCGCCTAAGGGAGGGGCGGGGTCCTACAATGAGCAGTTCTTC.

The genes are TRBV6-4 and TRBJ2-1; 7 nucleotides line up with TRBD2. The J segment lost 7 bases and the V segment lost 2 bases, leaving 11 bases of the junction unmatched. From germline, CDR1 is MRHNA and CDR2 SNTAGT. This CDR3 is built from 16 residues. CDR3 sequence reads: CASSDQGGGTLNEQFF. The DNA for the CDR3 is TGTGCCAGCAGTGACCAGGGCGGGGGTACCCTAAATGAGCAGTTCTTC.

With respect to this clone: Other DNA sequences from this sample encode an identical CDR3 as well. The V and J genes are TRBV11-2 and TRBJ2-7, with TRBD2 matching 10 bases. The CDR3 covers 14 residues. The J segment lost 7 bases and the V segment lost 2 bases, leaving 5 bases of the junction unmatched. Germline CDR1 SGHAT, CDR2 FQNNGV. The CDR3 spells CASSLSLAGVEQYF. For the CDR3, the DNA is TGTGCCAGCAGCTTAAGTCTAGCGGGGGTGGAGCAGTACTTC.

The chain links TRBV19 to TRBJ2-5; D may be TRBD2 (5 bases). Germline V CDR1 and CDR2: LNHDA, SQIVND (reference sequence). V lost 4 bases and J 1 base, leaving 10 bases between the germline ends. The CDR3 contains 14 residues. The CDR3, as DNA: TGTGCCAGTAGTAGGACGGGGTTCCAAGAGACCCAGTACTTC. Its protein is CASSRTGFQETQYF.

The genes are TRBV5-4 and TRBJ1-1, with a possible D match to TRBD1 (5 bases). Trimming took off 0 bases at V and 4 bases at J, with 10 bases between the two ends. CDR1 is SGHNT and CDR2 is YYREEE in the germline V gene (reference sequence). The CDR3 loop spans 14 amino acids. CDR3: CASSLDSGFTEAFF. CDR3 nucleotide sequence: TGTGCCAGCAGCTTGGACTCAGGGTTCACTGAAGCTTTCTTT.

This rearrangement joins TRBV9 to TRBJ2-1; 9 bases fit TRBD2. The CDR3 spans 18 residues. The V and J ends lost 0 bases and 2 bases, in that order; junction bases with no gene match: 9. Germline loops: CDR1 SGDLS, CDR2 YYNGEE. In DNA form, the CDR3 reads TGTGCCAGCAGCGTAGAAATCAGCGGGGGGACACCCTACAATGAGCAGTTCTTC. Protein product: CASSVEISGGTPYNEQFF.

This clone was seen a single time. The rearrangement joins TRBV18 to TRBJ1-2; TRBD1 is a possible D gene (5 bases). This CDR3 has 14 residues. V lost 2 bases, J lost 5 bases, and 12 bases lay in between. Germline V CDR1 and CDR2: KGHSH, LQKENI. CDR3 amino acids: CASSPTTDLYGYTF. The CDR3 nucleotides are TGTGCCAGCTCACCAACGACAGACCTTTATGGCTACACCTTC. The full variable domain, completed using reference TRBV18 and TRBJ1-2, is NAGVMQNPRHLVRRRGQEARLRCSPMKGHSHVYWYRQLPEEGLKFMVYLQKENIIDESGMPKERFSAEFPKEGPSILRIQQVVRGDSAAYFCASSPTTDLYGYTFGSGTRLTVV.

J is TRBJ2-1 and V is TRBV7-9; 8 nucleotides agree with TRBD1. The CDR3 totals 15 residues. Germline CDR1 reads SEHNR; CDR2 reads FQNEAQ (reference sequence). J lost 7 bases, V lost 5 bases, and 10 bases had no gene match. The CDR3 nucleotides are TGTGCCAGCAGCCTCCCGGGACAGGTAACGAATGAGCAGTTCTTC. Protein sequence: CASSLPGQVTNEQFF.

The CDR3: CASSLVPEVGTGELFF. The CDR3 nucleotides are TGTGCCAGCAGCTTAGTCCCGGAGGTGGGCACCGGGGAGCTGTTTTTT. The V and J genes are TRBV11-2 and TRBJ2-2; tentative D call: TRBD2 (5 bases). The V end lost 1 base, the J end lost 4 bases, and 13 bases lay between the germline ends. The CDR3 has 16 amino acids. Germline CDR1 and CDR2: SGHAT and FQNNGV.

V is TRBV6-2 or TRBV6-3 and J is TRBJ1-6; D possibly corresponds to TRBD1 (5 bases). The germline CDR1 and CDR2 sequences are MNHEY and SVGEGT. V was shortened by 2 bases and J by 6 bases, with 14 bases between the two germline ends. This CDR3 spans 16 amino acids. The CDR3 loop is CASSYDGGRVNSPLHF. CDR3 nucleotides: TGTGCCAGCAGTTACGACGGGGGTAGGGTTAATTCACCCCTCCACTTT.

This clone was observed a handful of times. The chain uses TRBV19 and TRBJ1-2; 9 nucleotides line up with TRBD1. Germline V gene lookup returns CDR1 LNHDA and CDR2 SQIVND (reference sequence). The CDR3 is 13 amino acids. After removal of 5 bases from V and 7 bases from J, the junction contained 5 bases not matched to a gene. The CDR3: CASSAWDRVGYTF. CDR3 in DNA: TGTGCCAGTAGTGCGTGGGACAGGGTTGGCTACACCTTC.

The V gene is TRBV7-9, the J gene TRBJ1-4, with TRBD1 as a possible D gene (6 bases). The CDR3 contains 15 residues. CDR1 is SEHNR and CDR2 is FQNEAQ in the germline V gene (reference sequence). Between the trimmed V and J ends, which lost 5 bases and 0 bases, there was a span of 10 bases. The CDR3 DNA reads as TGTGCCAGCAGCCTCAGGGGACCAACTAATGAAAAACTGTTTTTT. Its protein product is CASSLRGPTNEKLFF.

This clone was picked up a small number of times. The V and J genes are TRBV18 and TRBJ2-7; no clear D. The germline V gene has CDR1 KGHSH and CDR2 LQKENI. CDR3 size: 13 residues. V was shortened by 8 bases and J by 0 bases, with 11 bases between the two germline ends. The CDR3: CASADRSSYEQYF. CDR3 nucleotides: TGTGCCAGCGCCGACCGGAGCTCCTACGAGCAGTACTTC.

The chain is built from TRBV7-6 and TRBJ2-5; 7 bases agree with TRBD2. The V gene's germline CDR1 is SGHVS and CDR2 FNYEAQ. The junction had 4 bases not matched to a gene; V was cut back by 5 bases and J by 4 bases. The CDR3 extends over 13 amino acids. The CDR3 DNA follows: TGTGCCAGCAGCCCCCGACTAGCAGAGACCCAGTACTTC. This sequence encodes CASSPRLAETQYF.

The chain carries TRBV9 and TRBJ1-2; 8 bases are shared with TRBD1. Germline V gene sequence: CDR1 SGDLS, CDR2 YYNGEE. Trimming took 3 bases from V and 1 from J; bases not matched to a gene: 5. The CDR3 runs to 15 residues. The CDR3 loop is CASSAGQGYNYGYTF. DNA for the CDR3: TGTGCCAGCAGCGCCGGACAGGGATATAACTATGGCTACACCTTC. Combining the CDR3 with reference TRBV9 and TRBJ1-2 gives the whole variable domain DSGVTQTPKHLITATGQRVTLRCSPRSGDLSVYWYQQSLDQGLQFLIQYYNGEERAKGNILERFSAQQFPDLHSELNLSSLELGDSALYFCASSAGQGYNYGYTFGSGTRLTVV.

This clone was observed once. The chain combines TRBV6-1 with TRBJ1-2; the D is unclear. CDR1 and CDR2 (germline): MNHNS, SASEGT. The CDR3 runs 11 residues. Deletions cut 2 bases from V and 11 bases from J, with 9 bases between. The CDR3 loop is CASSELTEYTF. The DNA for the CDR3 is TGTGCCAGCAGTGAATTAACGGAGTACACCTTC.

The chain has TRBV5-1 and TRBJ2-1, with D perhaps matching TRBD1 (6 bases). The CDR3 is made up of 16 amino acids. Germline V gene sequence: CDR1 SGHRS, CDR2 YFSETQ. V lost 3 bases to trimming and J lost 5 bases, with 18 bases between them. The CDR3 DNA follows: TGCGCCAGCAGCTATGGACTTCTAGGGACAAACAATGAGCAGTTCTTC. As protein: CASSYGLLGTNNEQFF.

The chain couples TRBV6-5 to TRBJ1-5; D might be TRBD1 (5 bases). Deletions cut 6 bases from V and 3 bases from J, with 15 bases between. There are 15 residues in the CDR3. The germline gives CDR1 MNHEY, CDR2 SVGAGI. CDR3: CASSLGGLNNQPQHF. CDR3 coding DNA: TGTGCCAGCAGCTTGGGGGGGTTGAACAATCAGCCCCAGCATTTT.